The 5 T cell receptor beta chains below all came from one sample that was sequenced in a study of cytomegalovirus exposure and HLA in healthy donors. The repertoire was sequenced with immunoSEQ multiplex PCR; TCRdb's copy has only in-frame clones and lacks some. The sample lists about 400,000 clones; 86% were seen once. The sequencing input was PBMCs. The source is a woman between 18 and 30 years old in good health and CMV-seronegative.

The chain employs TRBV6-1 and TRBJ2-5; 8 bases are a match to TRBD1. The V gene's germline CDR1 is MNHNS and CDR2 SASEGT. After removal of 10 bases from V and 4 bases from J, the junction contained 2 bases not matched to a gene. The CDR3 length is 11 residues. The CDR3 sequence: CATGGRETQYF. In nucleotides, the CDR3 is TGTGCCACAGGGGGCAGAGAGACCCAGTACTTC.

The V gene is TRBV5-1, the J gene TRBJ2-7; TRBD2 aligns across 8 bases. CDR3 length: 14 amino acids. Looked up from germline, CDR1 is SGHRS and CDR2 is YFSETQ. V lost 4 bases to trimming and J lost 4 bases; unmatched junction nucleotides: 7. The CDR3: CASSIAGWGYEQYF. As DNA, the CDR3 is TGCGCCAGCAGCATAGCGGGGTGGGGTTACGAGCAGTACTTC.

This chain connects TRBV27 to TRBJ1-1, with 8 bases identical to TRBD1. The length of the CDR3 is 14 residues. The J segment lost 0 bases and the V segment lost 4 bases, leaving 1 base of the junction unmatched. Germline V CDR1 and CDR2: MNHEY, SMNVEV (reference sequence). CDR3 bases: TGTGCCAGCAGTTGGACAGGGATGAACACTGAAGCTTTCTTT. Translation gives CASSWTGMNTEAFF.

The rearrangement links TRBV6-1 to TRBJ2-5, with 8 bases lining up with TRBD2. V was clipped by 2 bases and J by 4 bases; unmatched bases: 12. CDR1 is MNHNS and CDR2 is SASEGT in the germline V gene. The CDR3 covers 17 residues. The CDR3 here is CASSESFAGGARETQYF. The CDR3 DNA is TGTGCCAGCAGTGAATCCTTTGCCGGGGGGGCCAGAGAGACCCAGTACTTC.

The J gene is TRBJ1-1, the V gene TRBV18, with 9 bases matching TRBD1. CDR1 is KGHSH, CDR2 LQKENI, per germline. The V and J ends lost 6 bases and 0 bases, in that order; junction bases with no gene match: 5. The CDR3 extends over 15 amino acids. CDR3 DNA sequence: TGTGCCAGCTCGCGCGGACAGGGGATGAACACTGAAGCTTTCTTT. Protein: CASSRGQGMNTEAFF.